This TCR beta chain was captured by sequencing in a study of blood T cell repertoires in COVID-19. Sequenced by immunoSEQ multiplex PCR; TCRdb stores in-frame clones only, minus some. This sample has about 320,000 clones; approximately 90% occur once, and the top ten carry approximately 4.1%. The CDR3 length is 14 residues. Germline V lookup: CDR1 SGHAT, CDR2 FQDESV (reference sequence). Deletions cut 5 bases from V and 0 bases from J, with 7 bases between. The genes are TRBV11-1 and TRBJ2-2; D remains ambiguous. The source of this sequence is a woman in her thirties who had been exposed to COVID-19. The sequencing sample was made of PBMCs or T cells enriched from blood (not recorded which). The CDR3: CASSLSANTGELFF. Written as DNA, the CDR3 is TGTGCCAGCAGCCTCAGTGCGAACACCGGGGAGCTGTTTTTT.